One and the same sample provided the 15 T cell receptor beta chains below, sequenced in a study of cytomegalovirus exposure and HLA in healthy donors. Researchers ran the PCR with 60 Vbeta and 13 Jbeta primers. Assay: immunoSEQ multiplex PCR; the TCRdb copy retains only in-frame clones and omits some. The sample yields approximately 92,000 clones, about 85% seen once. Source material: PBMCs. The origin of the receptors is a girl aged 2-10 years in good health and CMV-seropositive.

The table lists this clone with a few counts. The chain employs TRBV18 and TRBJ2-7; 8 bases align to TRBD1. The germline V gene has CDR1 KGHSH and CDR2 LQKENI. CDR3 length: 14 amino acids. V shed 6 bases, J shed 3 bases, and the junction held 7 bases outside the gene matches. The CDR3 region has the DNA TGTGCCAGCTCGAAGACAGGGGATTTCTACGAGCAGTACTTC. Translated: CASSKTGDFYEQYF.

The rearrangement links TRBV7-2 to TRBJ2-7, with D tentatively TRBD2 (5 bases). Germline V gene sequence: CDR1 SGHTA, CDR2 FQGNSA. This CDR3 region has 16 residues. Deletions cut 5 bases from V and 4 bases from J, with 21 bases between. The CDR3 DNA reads TGTGCCAGCAGCCGTTCGGGGAGCGCGGCAGTGTACGAGCAGTACTTC. Translating gives CASSRSGSAAVYEQYF. The complete variable domain, with remaining parts taken from reference TRBV7-2 and TRBJ2-7, reads GAGVSQSPSNKVTEKGKDVELRCDPISGHTALYWYRQSLGQGLEFLIYFQGNSAPDKSGLPSDRFSAERTGGSVSTLTIQRTQQEDSAVYLCASSRSGSAAVYEQYFGPGTRLTVT.

The chain joins TRBV5-1 to TRBJ1-1; D gene unclear. The V and J ends lost 4 bases and 5 bases respectively, with 15 bases between them. CDR3 length: 14 amino acids. Germline V gives CDR1 SGHRS, CDR2 YFSETQ. The CDR3 region has the DNA TGCGCCAGCAGCCTATACGACGTGAGGACTGAAGCTTTCTTT. It translates to CASSLYDVRTEAFF.

The chain uses TRBV28 and TRBJ1-6, with a possible D match to TRBD1 (6 bases). The V gene lost 1 base and the J gene lost 7 bases, with 8 bases spanning the gap. The germline gives CDR1 MDHEN, CDR2 SYDVKM. The CDR3 has 14 amino acids. The CDR3 DNA is TGTGCCAGCAGTTTATTTCAGGGGAATTCACCCCTCCACTTT. This encodes CASSLFQGNSPLHF.

The sample holds a few counts of this clone. The genes are TRBV4-1 and TRBJ1-4; 8 nucleotides line up with TRBD1. CDR1 and CDR2 from the germline V gene are MGHRA and YSYEKL. The CDR3 is made up of 15 amino acids. V trimming: 3 bases; J trimming: 7 bases; junction bases outside the gene matches: 7. CDR3 sequence: CASSQQGAGGEKLFF. Here the CDR3 DNA reads TGCGCCAGCAGCCAGCAGGGGGCTGGGGGTGAAAAACTGTTTTTT.

This chain joins TRBV5-1 and TRBJ2-2; D is possibly TRBD1 (6 bases). CDR1 is SGHRS, CDR2 YFSETQ, per germline. The CDR3 covers 15 residues. Trimming removed 0 bases at V and 6 bases at J, with 12 bases between. Written as DNA, the CDR3 is TGCGCCAGCAGCTTGGTGACAGGACGGTCCGGGGAGCTGTTTTTT. Amino acid sequence: CASSLVTGRSGELFF.

The J gene is TRBJ2-7, the V gene TRBV27; TRBD1 matches at 9 bases. The CDR3 is 13 amino acids. The trim removed 2 bases at V and 6 bases at J, leaving 2 bases unmatched. Per the germline V gene, CDR1 is MNHEY and CDR2 is SMNVEV (reference sequence). The CDR3, as DNA: TGTGCCAGCAGTTTAAGACAGGGGGGCGAGCAGTACTTC. Its protein product is CASSLRQGGEQYF.

CDR3 region: CASSFFSDRDGYTF. For the CDR3, the DNA is TGTGCCAGCAGCTTCTTTTCGGACAGGGACGGCTACACCTTC. The chain carries TRBV7-2 and TRBJ1-2; 8 bases line up with TRBD1. This CDR3 is 14 amino acids long. Germline V lookup: CDR1 SGHTA, CDR2 FQGNSA. The V segment lost 3 bases and the J segment 8 bases; nucleotides outside the gene matches: 8.

The V gene is TRBV7-2, the J gene TRBJ1-1; D is possibly TRBD1 (6 bases). Trimming pared 7 bases from V and 3 bases from J, leaving 6 bases between. The CDR3 has 11 residues. Germline CDR1 reads SGHTA; CDR2 reads FQGNSA. Here the CDR3 reads CASKGDTEAFF. Written as DNA, the CDR3 is TGTGCCAGCAAGGGGGACACTGAAGCTTTCTTT.

The rearrangement links TRBV27 to TRBJ1-2; the D is unclear. This CDR3 has 14 amino acids. Germline-derived CDR1 and CDR2 are MNHEY and SMNVEV (reference sequence). The ends were cut back, 6 bases at V and 3 bases at J, with 14 bases in the middle. CDR3 bases: TGTGCCAGCAGGCCATCAGTACCCCACTATGGCTACACCTTC. Its translation is CASRPSVPHYGYTF.

J is TRBJ2-2 and V is TRBV29-1; a weak D match, TRBD1 (5 bases). Trimming removed 5 bases at V and 2 bases at J, with 9 bases between. Germline CDR1 SQVTM, CDR2 ANQGSEA. The CDR3 spans 13 residues. CDR3 region: CSVYRRNTGELFF. The CDR3 nucleotides are TGCAGCGTTTACAGGCGAAACACCGGGGAGCTGTTTTTT.

The chain carries TRBV19 and TRBJ2-6; TRBD1 matches at 9 bases. The CDR3 totals 19 residues. Germline trimming cut 7 bases from V and 0 bases from J; bases unmatched to any gene: 13. The germline V gene encodes CDR1 LNHDA and CDR2 SQIVND (reference sequence). The CDR3 is CASKGNRQGVYSGANVLTF. The CDR3 DNA reads TGTGCCAGTAAAGGAAACCGACAGGGGGTTTACTCTGGGGCCAACGTCCTGACTTTC.

V and J are TRBV30 and TRBJ2-4, with TRBD2 identical over 7 bases. The V segment lost 6 bases and the J segment 0 bases; nucleotides outside the gene matches: 8. Germline CDR1 is GTSNPN and CDR2 is SVGIG (reference sequence). This CDR3 is 15 amino acids long. CDR3 bases: TGTGCCTGCCAGGGACTACCTGTAGCCAAAAACATTCAGTACTTC. It translates to CACQGLPVAKNIQYF.

CDR3 in amino acids: CASSLLLDQPQHF. The CDR3 bases are TGTGCCAGCAGCTTATTACTAGATCAGCCCCAGCATTTT. The V and J genes are TRBV7-2 and TRBJ1-5; D is uncertain. Germline CDR1 reads SGHTA; CDR2 reads FQGNSA. The V gene lost 2 bases and the J gene lost 5 bases, with 7 bases spanning the gap. The CDR3 is made up of 13 amino acids.

The gene calls are TRBV14 and TRBJ1-2; a possible D gene is TRBD1 (6 bases). Trimming left V 0 bases short and J 3 bases short, with 8 bases between. There are 14 residues in the CDR3. The V gene's germline CDR1 is SGHDN and CDR2 FVKESK. CDR3: CASSQEQGYYGYTF. CDR3 in DNA: TGTGCCAGCAGCCAAGAACAGGGCTACTATGGCTACACCTTC.